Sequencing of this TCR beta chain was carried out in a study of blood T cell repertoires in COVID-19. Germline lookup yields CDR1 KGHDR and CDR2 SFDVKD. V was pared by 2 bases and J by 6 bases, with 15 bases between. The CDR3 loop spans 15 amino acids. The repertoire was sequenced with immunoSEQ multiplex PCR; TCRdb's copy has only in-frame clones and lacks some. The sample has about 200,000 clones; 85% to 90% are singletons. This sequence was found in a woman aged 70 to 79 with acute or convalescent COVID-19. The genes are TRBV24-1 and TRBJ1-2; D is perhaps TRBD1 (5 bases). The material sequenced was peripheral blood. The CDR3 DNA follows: TGTGCCACCAGTGATTGGGGGGGGGAGTGGGATGGCTACACCTTC. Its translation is CATSDWGGEWDGYTF.